A single T cell receptor (beta chain) is shown here with its context. The antigen is not known. Sequencing used immunoSEQ multiplex PCR; TCRdb keeps in-frame clones, though not all of them. The sample consists of tens of thousands of clones, approximately 90% of them appearing once. These data come from a study of OX40 agonist ivuxolimab in advanced cancers. Study-level results: Clonal expansion by week 6 occurred in CD4+ and CD8+ blood T cells (at 0.1 to 3.0 mg/kg). Patients who responded partially at 0.1-3.0 mg/kg showed clonal expansion ranking among the lowest.

Germline V gives CDR1 KGHSH, CDR2 LQKENI. The CDR3 spans 12 residues. The ends lost 2 bases at V and 10 bases at J; junction bases unmatched: 4. Blood sampling was done at baseline, cycle 4 day 1, and cycle 7 day 1. The sample in question was CD4+ or CD8+ T cells sorted from blood, obtained in a trial of the OX40 agonist ivuxolimab. The genes are TRBV18 and TRBJ1-1, with 7 bases lining up with TRBD1. The receptor comes from an adult with an advanced solid tumor such as melanoma, head and neck, liver or kidney cancer. CDR3 DNA sequence: TGTGCCAGCTCACCAGGGGACAGACGAGCTTTCTTT. It translates to CASSPGDRRAFF.